The 27 T cell receptor beta chains below come from one sample, sequenced in a study of T cell clones after liver transplantation. Using immunoSEQ multiplex PCR, the repertoire was profiled, and TCRdb retains in-frame clones only, with some absent. The data show around 76,000 clones, with around 80% seen just once and about 0.79% held by the top ten. Sequencing was performed on CD4+ T cells from blood, taken 12 months after liver transplant. The receptors shown here come from a human patient who received a liver transplant. Some T cells may be transferred from the graft donor.

The rearrangement uses TRBV18 and TRBJ1-2, with D possibly matching TRBD1 (6 bases). Trimming removed 4 bases at V and 6 bases at J, with 12 bases between. Germline loops: CDR1 KGHSH, CDR2 LQKENI. This CDR3 contains 13 residues. CDR3 DNA: TGTGCCAGCTCACAACAGGGTTATGATGGCTACACCTTC. It yields the protein CASSQQGYDGYTF.

The rearrangement links TRBV9 to TRBJ2-1, with a tentative D call TRBD2 (5 bases). Looked up from germline, CDR1 is SGDLS and CDR2 is YYNGEE. Deletions cut 0 bases from V and 0 bases from J, with 7 bases between. CDR3 length: 15 residues. CDR3 sequence reads: CASSVGGDSYNEQFF. CDR3 nucleotides: TGTGCCAGCAGCGTAGGGGGAGACTCCTACAATGAGCAGTTCTTC. The full variable domain, rest sourced from reference TRBV9 and TRBJ2-1, is DSGVTQTPKHLITATGQRVTLRCSPRSGDLSVYWYQQSLDQGLQFLIQYYNGEERAKGNILERFSAQQFPDLHSELNLSSLELGDSALYFCASSVGGDSYNEQFFGPGTRLTVL.

The chain couples TRBV9 to TRBJ2-6; TRBD1 is a possible D gene (5 bases). Trimming shortened V by 2 bases and J by 2 bases, and 8 bases separated the two germline ends. The CDR3 has 15 amino acids. The germline V gene has CDR1 SGDLS and CDR2 YYNGEE. The CDR3 DNA follows: TGTGCCAGCAGCGTGCCAGGGACTGGGGCCAACGTCCTGACTTTC. Amino acid sequence: CASSVPGTGANVLTF.

This chain links TRBV5-1 with TRBJ1-1; 8 bases line up with TRBD1. CDR3 length equals 13 residues. After removal of 6 bases from V and 5 bases from J, the junction contained 6 bases not matched to a gene. The germline gives CDR1 SGHRS, CDR2 YFSETQ. Here the CDR3 DNA reads TGCGCCAGCACGGGACAGGCCGCTACTGAAGCTTTCTTT. Protein product: CASTGQAATEAFF.

This sequence joins TRBV4-1 and TRBJ1-2; D might be TRBD1 (5 bases). The CDR3 runs 16 residues. Germline assignment: CDR1 MGHRA and CDR2 YSYEKL. V lost 0 bases, J lost 8 bases, and 19 bases lay in between. DNA for the CDR3: TGCGCCAGCAGCCAAGATTCTGGGGGGTTATTGTGGGGCTACACCTTC. This encodes CASSQDSGGLLWGYTF.

This chain joins TRBV29-1 and TRBJ1-4, with D tentatively TRBD1 (6 bases). Germline values: CDR1 SQVTM, CDR2 ANQGSEA. The ends were cut back, 7 bases at V and 7 bases at J, with 16 bases in the middle. CDR3 length: 13 amino acids. The CDR3 here is CSALDSLFEKLFF. The CDR3 DNA sequence: TGCAGCGCTCTGGACAGTCTATTTGAAAAACTGTTTTTT.

Only a few counts were recorded for this clone. The gene calls are TRBV27 and TRBJ1-2; 8 bases agree with TRBD1. V shed 3 bases, J shed 4 bases, and the junction held 13 bases outside the gene matches. CDR1 and CDR2 (germline): MNHEY, SMNVEV (reference sequence). The CDR3 totals 17 residues. CDR3 in DNA: TGTGCCAGCAGTTTGTTTTCCGGGACAGGCCTCTTCTATGGCTACACCTTC. As protein: CASSLFSGTGLFYGYTF.

V is TRBV10-3 and J is TRBJ2-7; TRBD1 or TRBD2 may be the D gene (5 bases each). CDR3 length: 14 residues. Germline lookup yields CDR1 ENHRY and CDR2 SYGVKD. The V and J ends lost 5 bases and 3 bases respectively, with 14 bases between them. CDR3 DNA: TGTGCCATCAGTCCCGGGACGGCGGTCTACGAGCAGTACTTC. Encoded protein: CAISPGTAVYEQYF.

The V call is TRBV2, the J call TRBJ2-5; tentatively, D is TRBD1 (6 bases). The CDR3 is 13 residues long. Trimming shortened V by 7 bases and J by 4 bases, and 13 bases separated the two germline ends. Germline CDR1 SNHLY, CDR2 FYNNEI. The CDR3 region is CASKVGQLETQYF. The CDR3, as DNA: TGTGCCAGCAAGGTCGGACAGCTAGAGACCCAGTACTTC.

This clone has just a few counts. The CDR3 spells CASSLALQETQYF. As DNA, the CDR3 is TGCGCCAGCAGCTTGGCTCTACAAGAGACCCAGTACTTC. The J gene is TRBJ2-5, the V gene TRBV5-1; unclear D gene. V lost 0 bases and J lost 2, with 5 bases in between. Germline V gives CDR1 SGHRS, CDR2 YFSETQ. This CDR3 spans 13 amino acids.

The gene calls are TRBV18 and TRBJ1-1; 8 bases are a match to TRBD1. This CDR3 has 16 amino acids. Germline assignment: CDR1 KGHSH and CDR2 LQKENI. V shed 6 bases, J shed 1 base, and the junction held 10 bases outside the gene matches. CDR3: CASSPGQGGRNTEAFF. The CDR3 nucleotides are TGTGCCAGCTCCCCCGGACAGGGAGGAAGGAACACTGAAGCTTTCTTT.

The rearrangement links TRBV5-6 to TRBJ2-6; D unresolved. The CDR3 extends over 17 amino acids. The V gene lost 7 bases and the J gene lost 0 bases, with 17 bases spanning the gap. Per germline, CDR1 SGHDT and CDR2 YYEEEE. DNA of the CDR3: TGTGCCAGCTTGGACCTCTCACTGAGCTCTGGGGCCAACGTCCTGACTTTC. This sequence encodes CASLDLSLSSGANVLTF.

The V call is TRBV5-1, the J call TRBJ2-3; D is unclear. The CDR3 sequence is 14 residues long. In germline, CDR1 is SGHRS, CDR2 YFSETQ. V dropped 3 bases and J dropped 1 base, with 9 bases sitting between them. The CDR3 spells CASSSRPGTDTQYF. CDR3 in DNA: TGCGCCAGCAGCTCCCGACCGGGCACAGATACGCAGTATTTT.

The genes are TRBV7-2 and TRBJ2-1; D ambiguous. CDR3 length equals 14 residues. Trimming shortened V by 3 bases and J by 5 bases, and 11 bases separated the two germline ends. CDR1 is SGHTA and CDR2 is FQGNSA in the germline V gene. The CDR3, as DNA: TGTGCCAGCAGCTTCGCGGACCGACACAATGAGCAGTTCTTC. Its translation: CASSFADRHNEQFF.

This clone was seen a handful of times. This chain's CDR3 is CATTTSGGSYNEQFF. As DNA, the CDR3 is TGTGCCACCACGACTAGCGGAGGCTCCTACAATGAGCAGTTCTTC. The rearrangement joins TRBV2 to TRBJ2-1; 9 bases are a match to TRBD2. Germline lookup yields CDR1 SNHLY and CDR2 FYNNEI. The CDR3 is made up of 15 amino acids. The ends lost 10 bases at V and 0 bases at J; junction bases unmatched: 7.

V usage is TRBV27 and J usage is TRBJ2-2, with a tentative D call TRBD2 (6 bases). Trimming stripped 3 bases from V and 3 bases from J, with 11 bases between. This CDR3 is built from 15 residues. Germline V CDR1 and CDR2: MNHEY, SMNVEV (reference sequence). CDR3 nucleotide sequence: TGTGCCAGCAGTTTTGGAGGGAGGTACACCGGGGAGCTGTTTTTT. This translates into CASSFGGRYTGELFF.

The V gene is TRBV25-1, the J gene TRBJ2-2; 9 positions agree with TRBD2. Germline CDR1 MGHDK, CDR2 SYGVNS. Trimming at V came to 4 bases and at J to 1 base, leaving 4 bases not matched to a gene. This CDR3 region has 16 residues. CDR3 region: CASSVAGGGNTGELFF. Written as DNA, the CDR3 is TGTGCCAGCAGTGTGGCGGGAGGGGGGAACACCGGGGAGCTGTTTTTT.

This clone came up once. One junction end does not reproduce the germline sequence, and a read error may be involved. The J gene is TRBJ1-4, the V gene TRBV30; TRBD1 is a possible D gene (5 bases). Germline V gene data show CDR1 as GTSNPN and CDR2 as SVGIG (reference sequence). CDR3 length: 11 residues. The CDR3 is CARRDGGGLFF. The CDR3 DNA follows: TGTGCCCGGAGGGACGGGGGAGGACTGTTTTTT.

This chain connects TRBV5-4 to TRBJ2-7; D possibly uses TRBD1 or TRBD2 (5 bases each). The CDR3 loop spans 15 amino acids. From germline, CDR1 is SGHNT and CDR2 YYREEE (reference sequence). Trimming shortened V by 4 bases and J by 3 bases, and 17 bases separated the two germline ends. The CDR3 region is CASSADGLQGYEQYF. The CDR3 DNA sequence: TGTGCCAGCAGCGCCGACGGACTGCAGGGCTACGAGCAGTACTTC.

The J gene is TRBJ1-1, the V gene TRBV30; 7 nucleotides line up with TRBD1. The CDR3 is made up of 15 amino acids. V dropped 0 bases and J dropped 4; count of bases not matched to a gene: 8. The germline gives CDR1 GTSNPN, CDR2 SVGIG (reference sequence). The CDR3 reads CAWSVPDRRITEAFF. The DNA for the CDR3 is TGTGCCTGGAGTGTACCGGACAGGAGAATCACTGAAGCTTTCTTT.

The chain uses TRBV2 and TRBJ2-5; D is ambiguous. Germline V gene lookup returns CDR1 SNHLY and CDR2 FYNNEI. V lost 6 bases and J lost 3, with 14 bases in between. The CDR3 is made up of 14 amino acids. In DNA form, the CDR3 reads TGTGCCAGCAGCGAAATTAGGACGGAAGAGACCCAGTACTTC. Protein product: CASSEIRTEETQYF.

This clone showed up just once. The V and J genes are TRBV7-8 and TRBJ2-7; TRBD2 matches 12 bases. Trimming cost V 2 bases and J 1 base; bases outside gene matches: 6. This CDR3 region has 17 residues. Looked up from germline, CDR1 is SGHVS and CDR2 is FQNEAQ. CDR3 sequence (DNA): TGTGCCAGCAGCTTAAAGCTAGCGGGAGGGCGGTCCTACGAGCAGTACTTC. Its protein product is CASSLKLAGGRSYEQYF.

The gene calls are TRBV4-2 and TRBJ2-1, with TRBD2 matching over 8 bases. This CDR3 has 16 amino acids. Trimming removed 4 bases from V and 2 bases from J; junction bases left unmatched: 7. The germline gives CDR1 LGHNA, CDR2 YNFKEQ. The CDR3 region is CASSPRTSGPYNEQFF. In DNA form, the CDR3 reads TGTGCCAGCAGCCCGCGCACTAGCGGTCCCTACAATGAGCAGTTCTTC.

The V call is TRBV9, the J call TRBJ2-6; D is perhaps TRBD1 or TRBD2 (5 bases each). V shed 3 bases and J shed 4 bases, with 11 bases lying between them. This CDR3 spans 15 amino acids. Germline V gives CDR1 SGDLS, CDR2 YYNGEE. CDR3 loop: CASSAGPGGANVLTF. The CDR3 DNA reads TGTGCCAGCAGCGCGGGACCCGGAGGGGCCAACGTCCTGACTTTC.

A few counts support this clone. CDR3 amino acids: CASSKPEGALSEQYF. CDR3 in DNA: TGTGCCAGCAGCAAGCCAGAGGGGGCGCTTAGCGAGCAGTACTTC. V and J are TRBV5-4 and TRBJ2-7, with TRBD1 matching over 7 bases. Germline values: CDR1 SGHNT, CDR2 YYREEE (reference sequence). This CDR3 spans 15 amino acids. Trimming removed 4 bases from V and 6 bases from J; junction bases left unmatched: 13.

The chain links TRBV18 to TRBJ2-3; 11 positions agree with TRBD1. There are 15 residues in the CDR3. With V trimmed by 3 bases and J by 6 bases, 5 bases remained unmatched. CDR1 is KGHSH, CDR2 LQKENI, per germline. CDR3 residues: CASSPGQGARDTQYF. As DNA, the CDR3 is TGTGCCAGCTCACCCGGACAGGGGGCAAGGGATACGCAGTATTTT.

The chain couples TRBV28 to TRBJ2-2, with TRBD2 matching over 12 bases. Per germline, CDR1 MDHEN and CDR2 SYDVKM. The CDR3 sequence is 18 residues long. Trimming removed 0 bases from V and 1 base from J; junction bases left unmatched: 3. The CDR3 DNA reads as TGTGCCAGCAGTTTATGGACTAGCGGGAGTCGGAACACCGGGGAGCTGTTTTTT. Translation: CASSLWTSGSRNTGELFF.